These 13 T cell receptor beta chains came from one sample sequenced in a study of blood T cell repertoires in COVID-19. Clones were sequenced by immunoSEQ multiplex PCR, and TCRdb holds only the in-frame ones, with some missing. The sample has about 350,000 clones; roughly 90% are singletons. Sequencing was carried out using peripheral blood. These receptors all stem from a woman aged 55-69 years with COVID-19, enrolled during active disease.

The DNA of the CDR3 is TGTGCCAGCAGTGAGATCAGGGTGAATTCACCCCTCCACTTT. Encoded protein: CASSEIRVNSPLHF. The chain is built from TRBV2 and TRBJ1-6; a weak D match, TRBD1 (5 bases). Germline CDR1 SNHLY, CDR2 FYNNEI. Trimming took 3 bases from V and 7 from J, leaving 10 bases between them. The length of the CDR3 is 14 residues.

CDR3 region: CASSTGTGFTGANVLTF. As DNA, the CDR3 is TGTGCCAGCAGTACCGGGACAGGGTTTACTGGGGCCAACGTCCTGACTTTC. This chain links TRBV2 with TRBJ2-6, with TRBD1 identical over 9 bases. Germline lookup yields CDR1 SNHLY and CDR2 FYNNEI. The CDR3 is made up of 17 amino acids. J lost 2 bases, V lost 5 bases, and 7 bases had no gene match.

The chain combines TRBV3-1 (or the pseudogene TRBV3-2) with TRBJ1-1; a possible D gene is TRBD1 (6 bases). V lost 1 base, J lost 2 bases, and 17 bases lay in between. Germline V gene data show CDR1 as LGHDT and CDR2 as YNNKEL (reference sequence). The CDR3 totals 17 residues. The CDR3 coding sequence is TGTGCCAGCAGCCAAGTATCCTTTGGGACACGAAACACTGAAGCTTTCTTT. Its translation: CASSQVSFGTRNTEAFF.

The chain is built from TRBV6-2 or TRBV6-3 and TRBJ2-7; 8 nucleotides line up with TRBD1. The CDR3 sequence is 15 residues long. V lost 0 bases, J lost 4 bases, and 5 bases stayed unmatched. Per germline, CDR1 MNHEY and CDR2 SVGEGT. The CDR3 loop reads CASSYSGTGRYEQYF. As DNA, the CDR3 is TGTGCCAGCAGTTACTCCGGGACAGGTCGTTACGAGCAGTACTTC.

V and J are TRBV15 and TRBJ2-1; 9 nucleotides agree with TRBD2. Germline assignment: CDR1 LNHNV and CDR2 YYDKDF (reference sequence). CDR3 length: 15 amino acids. V shed 3 bases, J shed 9 bases, and the junction held 9 bases outside the gene matches. CDR3 bases: TGTGCCACCAGCAGTCCCGGACTAGCGTTGGGTGAGCAGTTCTTC. As protein: CATSSPGLALGEQFF.

This sequence joins TRBV6-4 and TRBJ1-2, with 8 bases fitting TRBD1. V lost 9 bases and J lost 0; bases outside the gene matches: 12. Germline values: CDR1 MRHNA, CDR2 SNTAGT. The CDR3 sequence is 16 residues long. The CDR3 DNA is TGTGCCAGTCGAGGACAGGGCACTACGTCTAACTATGGCTACACCTTC. Translation: CASRGQGTTSNYGYTF.

This clone was found once. CDR3: CASSLDPFNYGYTF. The CDR3 DNA sequence: TGTGCCAGCAGCTTAGACCCCTTTAACTATGGCTACACCTTC. This rearrangement joins TRBV11-2 to TRBJ1-2; D ambiguous. V lost 0 bases and J 1 base, leaving 6 bases between the germline ends. CDR3 length: 14 residues. Germline CDR1 is SGHAT and CDR2 is FQNNGV.

The rearrangement joins TRBV7-9 to TRBJ2-4, with D unclear. The CDR3 has 14 amino acids. CDR1 and CDR2 from the germline V gene are SEHNR and FQNEAQ (reference sequence). With 1 base removed from V and 2 bases from J, the gap between germline ends came to 6 bases. In DNA form, the CDR3 reads TGTGCCAGCAGCTTAGAGACAACCAAAAACATTCAGTACTTC. Translating it yields CASSLETTKNIQYF.

The chain recombines TRBV7-9 with TRBJ1-6; D is possibly TRBD1 (5 bases). CDR3 size: 19 residues. Germline lookup yields CDR1 SEHNR and CDR2 FQNEAQ (reference sequence). The V end lost 4 bases, the J end lost 10 bases, and 29 bases lay between the germline ends. The CDR3 DNA reads as TGTGCCAGCAGCTCGGAGGGCCTTCGACAGACCCCCGGTGTATCACCCCTCCACTTT. Translating it yields CASSSEGLRQTPGVSPLHF. Looking up the rest from reference TRBV7-9 and TRBJ1-6 gives the full variable domain: DTGVSQNPRHKITKRGQNVTFRCDPISEHNRLYWYRQTLGQGPEFLTYFQNEAQLEKSRLLSDRFSAERPKGSFSTLEIQRTEQGDSAMYLCASSSEGLRQTPGVSPLHFGNGTRLTVT.

This chain connects TRBV6-5 to TRBJ2-5, with 7 nucleotides matching TRBD1. The junction had 5 bases not matched to a gene; V was cut back by 5 bases and J by 5 bases. This CDR3 has 13 amino acids. Germline CDR1 MNHEY, CDR2 SVGAGI. CDR3 in amino acids: CASSPTGFETQYF. DNA of the CDR3: TGTGCCAGCAGTCCGACAGGGTTTGAGACCCAGTACTTC.

The chain links TRBV4-1 to TRBJ2-6; D perhaps matches TRBD1 (6 bases). The CDR3 extends over 20 amino acids. CDR1 is MGHRA and CDR2 is YSYEKL in the germline V gene. Deletions cut 0 bases from V and 1 base from J, with 19 bases between. CDR3 region: CASSQDPRARGFSGANVLTF. The CDR3 bases are TGCGCCAGCAGCCAAGATCCCAGGGCCAGGGGTTTTTCTGGGGCCAACGTCCTGACTTTC.

This clone was seen just once. The gene calls are TRBV24-1 and TRBJ2-1, with TRBD1 identical over 7 bases. Germline values: CDR1 KGHDR, CDR2 SFDVKD. V dropped 5 bases and J dropped 5; count of bases not matched to a gene: 5. The CDR3 extends over 14 amino acids. CDR3 sequence: CATSAPGTDNEQFF. The CDR3 DNA reads TGTGCCACCAGTGCCCCGGGGACAGACAATGAGCAGTTCTTC.

The V gene is TRBV7-3, the J gene TRBJ2-5; TRBD1 is a possible D gene (6 bases). V lost 1 base and J 4 bases, leaving 7 bases between the germline ends. The V gene's germline CDR1 is SGHTA and CDR2 FQGTGA. The CDR3 spans 13 residues. CDR3 sequence: CASSLKGGETQYF. The CDR3 nucleotides read TGTGCCAGCAGCTTAAAAGGGGGAGAGACCCAGTACTTC.